This TCR beta chain stems from a study of control samples from healthy donors and cancer patients. Profiled with immunoSEQ multiplex PCR; TCRdb holds only in-frame clones, not every one. This table holds 70,000 to 80,000 clones, approximately 88% found once. Trimming removed 6 bases from V and 2 bases from J, with 10 bases in between. The CDR3 loop spans 13 amino acids. Germline V gene sequence: CDR1 MNHEY, CDR2 SVGEGT. The sequence derives from a man aged 50 to 60 in good health. This chain uses TRBV6-2 or TRBV6-3 with TRBJ2-5; weak D call: TRBD2 (6 bases). The sequencing sample was made of blood. The CDR3 region has the DNA TGTGCCAGCAGCGGGGACTTTCAAGAGACCCAGTACTTC. As protein: CASSGDFQETQYF.